This T cell receptor (beta chain) is drawn from a study of coeliac disease. Study-level background: Without high-resolution HLA typing, biased TRBV7-2 usage was queried.

Produced via immunoSEQ multiplex PCR; TCRdb's table is partial and in-frame only. Of over 6,500 clones in the sample, around 68% are singletons; the top ten hold around 4.5%. Cells were frozen in aliquots of roughly 470,000, and one aliquot per fraction was sequenced. In this sample, this clone turned up a few times. What it binds is unknown. General study results and limits: Active celiac intraepithelial and lamina propria samples had lower TRB and TRG clonality than control samples. Unbiased detection of gliadin-specific T cells was judged not feasible with this approach.

J lost 7 bases, V lost 4 bases, and 9 bases had no gene match. From germline, CDR1 is MNHNS and CDR2 SASEGT. CDR3 size: 16 residues. The specimen sequenced was lamina propria lymphocytes from the gut. The chain recombines TRBV6-1 with TRBJ1-4; TRBD1 matches at 10 bases. This TCR derives from a woman younger than 35 with active celiac disease. Here the CDR3 reads CASSVRQGAMSEKLFF. As DNA, the CDR3 is TGTGCCAGCAGTGTGAGACAGGGGGCCATGAGTGAAAAACTGTTTTTT.